This record concerns one T cell receptor beta chain sequence. Its antigen is still unknown. No quality values exist for individual bases; no much larger clone is one base distant. The cohort consisted of some 730 healthy bone marrow donors. All cohort members were sampled while nominally healthy, although unrecorded immune exposures were likely present. The donor was CMV seronegative and was included in the group of several hundred seronegative cohort members. A peripheral blood sample was collected from each donor, and TCR beta sequencing was performed on peripheral blood mononuclear cells. The Qiagen DNeasy Blood Extraction Kit was used to extract genomic DNA from the blood cell samples. This specimen belongs to a study of cytomegalovirus exposure and HLA in healthy donors (dated by TCRdb to 2017 to 2019). Regarding the complete study: In an earlier analysis of some 610 of the donors, around 290 Gb of sequence data and approximately 100 million unique TCR beta sequences from roughly 200 million T cells were reported. Roughly 300 gigabases of sequencing data and approximately 93 million unique TCR sequences were included in an early release covering under 650 HLA-typed donors. Of the roughly 410 genotyped donors, 81% were placed in the genetic ancestry cluster associated with self-reported Caucasian donors. The study aimed to test whether signatures of past pathogen exposure could be identified by cataloging public T cell receptors. The study used immunosequencing to profile the T cell repertoires of hundreds of subjects and linked those repertoires to cytomegalovirus serostatus. In addition to the first cohort of roughly 670 subjects, a separate validation cohort of 120 different subjects was used. To predict cytomegalovirus infection status, the study combined high-throughput TCR immunosequencing, statistical association of individual TCRs with disease status, and machine learning. In a later analysis, previously published TCR beta repertoires from several hundred donors were re-analyzed and high-resolution HLA genotyping was added so that TCR occurrence patterns could be studied. Rather than drawing on any new phenotypic data, the later analysis identified candidate immune exposures from TCR beta sequences and the way those sequences occurred across donors. An earlier analysis of some 500 of the donors applied high-throughput TCR beta sequencing to assess whether each TCR beta V gene segment acted as functional or pseudogenic. Alongside the repertoire data, information on donor age, sex, ethnicity and CMV serostatus was compiled. A later genetic analysis used genome-wide SNP genotypes for about three fifths of the 666 donors, treating that subset as a discovery cohort. All discovery cohort repertoires had been generated on a single sequencing platform. Both class I and class II loci were covered by HLA typing, at four-digit resolution. The number of donors typed differed by locus, with 629-630 for A, B, C, DRB1 and DQB1, around 560 for DQA1, approximately 580 for DPA1, and about 450 for DPB1. Four or five DR-DQ haplotypes were handled as single units for association and clustering, since linkage in the cohort was strong. On average, roughly 250,000 unique TCR beta nucleotide sequences were sequenced per donor among 350 to 400 genotyped donors of the cohort, with roughly 18% of those sequences being non-productive. General study outcomes and caveats: A few of the identified cytomegalovirus-associated TCR beta chains were confirmed in vitro to be specific for cytomegalovirus antigens. Because counts were too low, more than 15 rarely observed V segments, including chromosome 9 orphons, were left out of the earlier analysis of some 600 of the donors. According to a later analysis, TCR association rates differed among HLA loci, with DRB1 alleles showing the most associated TCRs and HLA-C alleles showing the fewest. At a false discovery rate of 0.05, a later analysis linked around 15,000 TCR beta sequences to specific HLA alleles. V-gene and J-gene trimming of TCR beta chains was associated with a missense DCLRE1C variant in a later genetic analysis, and the association was replicated in an independent cohort. A cluster of highly shared sequence variants was judged likely to represent a technical artifact of the sequencing pipeline. Because some donors lacked HLA typing at each locus, the association tests relied only on the typed subset. Sequencing depth was assumed to be roughly uniform across donors in the presence/absence analyses, though that assumption may not hold. Compared with the roughly 670-donor mean, donors in an Asian-associated ancestry cluster had fewer N-insertions in productive TCRs, according to a later genetic analysis. A later analysis reported that several top co-occurrence clusters appeared linked to parvovirus B19, influenza, CMV and Epstein-Barr virus. Correlated functional status among segregating V segments might reflect linkage disequilibrium, but an unknown experimental factor could not be ruled out. A later analysis found that most CMV-associated TCR beta chains appeared HLA-restricted, with HLA associations seemingly driven largely by CMV exposure. Compared with equally common non-associated chains, HLA-associated TCR beta chains in a later analysis were more clonally expanded and had lower generation probabilities. While some public TCRs were present in many individuals, most TCR sequences turned up only very rarely across donors. Immune exposure information for the cohort was limited to CMV serostatus. Only TCR beta chains were sequenced in this cohort, and the absence of alpha or paired-chain data limited detectable features. A total of 150 to 200 TCR beta chains were listed by the study as associated with cytomegalovirus. When HLA alleles, especially DR and DQ, strongly co-occurred, attributing TCR associations to individual alleles was difficult. It was suggested by the authors that the approach could potentially be generalized to other disease states and immunological phenotypes. Some IMGT-functional V segments, including TRBV6-2 and TRBV6-3, could not be distinguished by the 87-base-pair reads and were therefore excluded. A further reported finding was that TCR beta sequences accurately predicted the HLA-A and HLA-B alleles for most subjects in the first cohort. In an earlier analysis of about 540 of the donors, most TCR beta V segments were observed in productive rearrangements about 90% or about 30% of the time, broadly matching IMGT annotations. Cytomegalovirus status was reported to be diagnosed by the classifier with high specificity and sensitivity in both the original and validation cohorts.

The library relied on the immunoSEQ multiplex PCR assay. For the multiplex PCR, a mixture combining 60 forward primers for TCR Vbeta segments and 13 reverse primers for TCR Jbeta segments was used. A multiplex PCR assay on genomic DNA amplified the CDR3 region of rearranged TCR beta genes. The amplified TCR beta libraries were sequenced on the Illumina HiSeq System as 87-base-pair reads. The original pipeline was this. A later analysis tallied tens of millions of unique TCR beta chains across the 666 repertoires, and around 10 million of those chains were shared by two or more donors. To remove PCR and sequencing errors, raw reads were error-corrected and collapsed into unique sequences using a nearest-neighbor algorithm that merged closely related sequences. Alignment of CDR3 sequences to IMGT reference sequences was used to assign V, D and J gene segments. For a sequence to be retained, a match of at least six nucleotides to both a V gene segment and a J gene segment was required. Rearrangements were classified as productive when the CDR3 lacked stop codons and remained in frame with V and J, and all other rearrangements were classified as non-productive. CDR3 was defined by IMGT convention, running from the second conserved V-encoded cysteine to the conserved J-encoded phenylalanine. The earlier analysis of roughly 590 of the donors excluded sequences that lacked an unambiguous match to a single V gene segment. In an earlier analysis of 500 to 750 of the donors, V segments were called functional above 56.7% productive rearrangements and were called segregating when the between-donor standard deviation exceeded 5%. A statistical classification framework was built to diagnose cytomegalovirus status from the catalog of TCR beta chain sequences. In a later analysis, TCR nucleotide sequences were compared against IMGT/GENE-DB human TR gene sequences so that V and J genes could be assigned. The TCRdist pipeline was used in a later analysis to assign CDR3 sequences and most-parsimonious VDJ recombination scenarios. In a later analysis, every TCR beta chain was defined by the combination of its CDR3 amino acid sequence and its V-gene family, and reads without a unique V-gene family were dropped. A later analysis removed 500 to 600 highly shared, low-generation-probability nucleotide sequences to deal with suspected cross-contamination and a sequencing artifact. In a later analysis, a clonal expansion index was calculated for each public chain from normalized within-repertoire ranks of inferred template counts. Generation probabilities in a later analysis came from a VDJ recombination model fitted to out-of-frame rearrangements, and those results were checked against IGoR. A later analysis scored TCR-TCR, TCR-HLA and TCR-CMV co-occurrence with hypergeometric tests, applying a repertoire-size bias correction to TCR pairs. In a later analysis, false discovery rates were estimated by permuting HLA or CMV assignments 20 times. A later analysis grouped co-occurring TCRs with DBSCAN, adding TCRdist sequence similarity when clustering within HLA-allele-positive subsets. Co-occurrence clustering excluded repertoires with fewer than 30,000 or more than 120,000 public chains, plus five with anomalous nucleotide sharing. This immuneACCESS table, as held by TCRdb, lists in-frame sequences with V and J called but not all clones. Of the missing ones, under half trace to an unresolved V gene in checked studies; the others have no known cause. The V and J calls and the clone size are those of that table, but D and trimming were determined from the DNA. The sample table lists roughly 76,000 clones, about nine tenths of them with a count of one. The ten largest clones capture less than 2.5% of the sample.

Reading from cysteine to phenylalanine, the CDR3 counts 14 amino acids. Only the CDR3 region is kept as DNA, spanning 42 bases read in frame from base 1. The germline V gene yields MNHNS for CDR1 and SASEGT for CDR2. The junction shows trimming of 5 bases on V and 3 bases on J, plus 10 bases between the germline ends. The sequence joins TRBV6-1 to TRBJ2-2; TRBD1 is possibly the D segment (6 matching bases). The material sequenced was PBMCs. This sequence was found in a woman aged 25-40 years in good health and CMV-seronegative. The CDR3 has the sequence CASSLRGDTGELFF. The bases read TGTGCCAGCAGTCTCAGGGGTGACACCGGGGAGCTGTTTTTT.